This T cell receptor beta chain was identified during a study of cytomegalovirus exposure and HLA in healthy donors. The overall study: Within an early data release were 85 million or so unique TCRs drawn from HLA-typed donors.

Study-level results: Previous analysis showed most TCR beta V segments were productive about 87% or about 30% of the time. A later analysis linked a missense variant in DCLRE1C to the trimming of TCR beta V and J genes. Highly shared variants forming one cluster were likely a sequencing artifact.

On this clone itself: No antigen is known for it.

V was shortened by 1 base and J by 2 bases, with 11 bases between the two germline ends. Germline V gives CDR1 SGHTA, CDR2 FQGNSA. This CDR3 contains 15 residues. A multiplex PCR was run with 60 Vbeta primers and 13 Jbeta primers. Sequencing was performed with immunoSEQ multiplex PCR; in TCRdb, only in-frame clones are kept and a portion is missing. The data show roughly 56,000 clones, around 82% seen once. The sequencing sample was made of PBMCs. The chain is built from TRBV7-2 and TRBJ2-5, with D unresolved. The receptor was derived from a boy aged 5-17 years in good health and CMV-seropositive. The CDR3 sequence: CASSLDSTIQETQYF. The DNA of the CDR3 is TGTGCCAGCAGCTTAGACTCAACCATTCAAGAGACCCAGTACTTC.